These 30 T cell receptor beta chains were all obtained from the same sample, sequenced in a study of neurological immune-mediated disorders. MiXCR was run by TCRdb on the 5' RACE reads, yielding one entry per CDR3 protein. The repertoire holds around 20,000 distinct CDR3 sequences, with about 10% as singletons. The specimen sequenced was PBMCs. The receptors come from a woman aged 60-75 years with HTLV-1-associated myelopathy (HAM/TSP).

Ten or more counts support this clonotype. The rearrangement links TRBV20-1 to TRBJ1-1; the D gene is possibly TRBD1 (6 bases). This CDR3 spans 15 amino acids. The germline gives CDR1 DFQATT, CDR2 SNEGSKA (reference sequence). Trimming took off 0 bases at V and 0 bases at J, with 11 bases between the two ends. The CDR3 DNA is TGCAGTGCTAGAGATCCCGGACAGATGAACACTGAAGCTTTCTTT. As protein: CSARDPGQMNTEAFF.

In its sample, this clonotype was seen many times. The chain employs TRBV5-1 and TRBJ2-3; perhaps TRBD1 as D (6 bases). This CDR3 spans 14 amino acids. Germline V gene sequence: CDR1 SGHRS, CDR2 YFSETQ. The germline V and J ends were trimmed by 0 bases and 2 bases, with 7 bases remaining between them. The CDR3, as DNA: TGCGCCAGCAGCTTGGGGACAGCCACAGATACGCAGTATTTT. Protein sequence: CASSLGTATDTQYF.

This clonotype was recorded at least ten times. The V call is TRBV5-1, the J call TRBJ1-2; D remains ambiguous. Germline values: CDR1 SGHRS, CDR2 YFSETQ. V shed 4 bases and J shed 6 bases, with 19 bases lying between them. The CDR3 contains 15 residues. The CDR3 protein is CASSVTGPPSHGYTF. As DNA, the CDR3 is TGCGCCAGCAGCGTGACCGGGCCCCCTTCCCATGGCTACACCTTC.

This clonotype was picked up many times. This rearrangement joins TRBV30 to TRBJ1-1; D is undetermined. V lost 0 bases to trimming and J lost 2 bases, with 10 bases between them. The CDR3 is 14 amino acids. CDR1 and CDR2 (germline): GTSNPN, SVGIG (reference sequence). The CDR3 DNA is TGTGCCTGGAGTGTAAAGGGATCCAACACTGAAGCTTTCTTT. Residues: CAWSVKGSNTEAFF.

The V and J genes are TRBV5-1 and TRBJ2-3; D tentatively fits TRBD1 or TRBD2 (5 bases each). From germline, CDR1 is SGHRS and CDR2 YFSETQ. V was cut by 4 bases and J by 9 bases, with 18 bases left in between. The CDR3 totals 14 residues. The CDR3 sequence is CASSPGGQHHTQYF. The CDR3 nucleotides are TGCGCCAGCAGCCCTGGGGGTCAGCATCACACGCAGTATTTT.

This clonotype was counted many times. This chain links TRBV2 with TRBJ1-1; D unclear. V was trimmed by 4 bases and J by 3 bases, leaving 12 bases between them. This CDR3 has 14 amino acids. The germline CDR1 and CDR2 sequences are SNHLY and FYNNEI. DNA for the CDR3: TGTGCCAGCAGTGGAATAGGTGGGGACACTGAAGCTTTCTTT. Its translation is CASSGIGGDTEAFF.

This clonotype was observed at least ten times. This sequence joins TRBV2 and TRBJ1-5, with TRBD1 as a possible D gene (5 bases). CDR3 length equals 14 residues. In germline, CDR1 is SNHLY, CDR2 FYNNEI. V was pared by 7 bases and J by 1 base, with 11 bases between. CDR3 sequence (DNA): TGTGCCAGCATGGGGGTGAGGAGCAATCAGCCCCAGCATTTT. It yields the protein CASMGVRSNQPQHF.

This clonotype came up many times. The rearrangement links TRBV18 to TRBJ2-1; 8 bases are a match to TRBD2. The CDR3 totals 16 residues. The trim removed 1 base at V and 8 bases at J, leaving 10 bases unmatched. Germline V gene sequence: CDR1 KGHSH, CDR2 LQKENI. This CDR3 is CASSPRPGLEIHEQFF. CDR3 nucleotide sequence: TGTGCCAGCTCACCACGGCCGGGACTAGAGATCCATGAGCAGTTCTTC.

This clonotype was detected many times. The chain carries TRBV20-1 and TRBJ2-3, with unresolved D. This CDR3 is built from 12 residues. In germline, CDR1 is DFQATT, CDR2 SNEGSKA (reference sequence). The V and J ends lost 5 bases and 8 bases respectively, with 14 bases between them. DNA for the CDR3: TGCAGTGCTTCCCCTATATCCCCTACGCAGTATTTT. It yields the protein CSASPISPTQYF.

This clonotype was detected many times. The rearrangement links TRBV5-1 to TRBJ2-7; D assignment may be TRBD1 or TRBD2 (6 bases each). The CDR3 extends over 15 amino acids. CDR1 is SGHRS, CDR2 YFSETQ, per germline. Trimming took 5 bases from V and 6 from J, leaving 21 bases between them. The CDR3 nucleotides are TGCGCCAGCAGGGAGGAACAGGGACTTGGAGGCGAGCAGTACTTC. It translates to CASREEQGLGGEQYF.

The rearrangement uses TRBV20-1 and TRBJ2-1; 11 bases line up with TRBD2. V was clipped by 5 bases and J by 0 bases; unmatched bases: 6. The CDR3 is 16 amino acids. Germline V gives CDR1 DFQATT, CDR2 SNEGSKA (reference sequence). The DNA of the CDR3 is TGCAGTGCTCAAAGACTAGCGGGGAGCTCCTACAATGAGCAGTTCTTC. Translated: CSAQRLAGSSYNEQFF.

This clonotype occurred many times. J is TRBJ2-5 and V is TRBV20-1, with 12 bases matching TRBD2. V lost 0 bases, J lost 4 bases, and 9 bases stayed unmatched. The CDR3 consists of 17 residues. Per the germline V gene, CDR1 is DFQATT and CDR2 is SNEGSKA (reference sequence). Here the CDR3 reads CSARDTLLAGGRETQYF. In DNA, the CDR3 is TGCAGTGCTAGAGATACCCTACTAGCGGGGGGACGAGAGACCCAGTACTTC.

The V gene is TRBV10-1, the J gene TRBJ1-1; D possibly corresponds to TRBD1 (5 bases). The germline V and J ends were trimmed by 0 bases and 12 bases, with 14 bases remaining between them. The CDR3 consists of 13 residues. From germline, CDR1 is WNHNN and CDR2 SYGVQD (reference sequence). The CDR3 loop is CASSESGREETFF. As DNA, the CDR3 is TGCGCCAGCAGTGAGTCTGGCAGGGAAGAGACTTTCTTT.

This clonotype appeared many times. CDR3 nucleotide sequence: TGCGCCAGCAGCCCGGACGGACAAGCCCAGGTCTATGGCTACACCTTC. Translated: CASSPDGQAQVYGYTF. The chain combines TRBV5-1 with TRBJ1-2, with D tentatively TRBD1 (5 bases). The V gene's germline CDR1 is SGHRS and CDR2 YFSETQ. Between the trimmed V and J ends, which lost 4 bases and 4 bases, there was a span of 20 bases. CDR3 size: 16 residues.

This clonotype has ten or more counts. The V and J genes are TRBV10-2 and TRBJ2-3, with 7 bases identical to TRBD2. CDR3 length: 13 amino acids. CDR1 is WSHSY and CDR2 is SAAADI in the germline V gene. V lost 1 base and J lost 9; bases outside the gene matches: 4. The CDR3 nucleotides are TGCGCCAGCAGTGAGTTTCTAGCGGACACGCAGTATTTT. Its translation is CASSEFLADTQYF.

Note on this clonotype: Because the CDR3's place on the DNA is in doubt, the DNA is left out and the CDR3 is given as listed by TCRdb. This chain uses TRBV12-3 or TRBV12-4 with TRBJ1-2; TRBD1 is the table's D call, not checked against the DNA. Inclusive of both ends, the CDR3 amounts to 18 amino acids. The CDR3 is CASSFYICSATGNYGYTF.

Relative to its sample, this clonotype is medium-sized. V usage is TRBV5-1 and J usage is TRBJ2-3, with 12 bases fitting TRBD2. V gave up 0 bases and J gave up 5 bases; unmatched junction bases: 7. CDR3 length: 17 amino acids. Germline V gives CDR1 SGHRS, CDR2 YFSETQ. CDR3 sequence (DNA): TGCGCCAGCAGCTTGGATCTAGCGGGGGGGCCTAGAGATACGCAGTATTTT. This sequence encodes CASSLDLAGGPRDTQYF.

This clonotype has at least ten counts. This chain uses TRBV6-6 with TRBJ2-6, with D uncertain. V was trimmed by 5 bases and J by 0 bases, leaving 2 bases between them. The germline V gene encodes CDR1 MNHNY and CDR2 SVGAGI (reference sequence). CDR3 length: 13 residues. This CDR3 is CASSISGANVLTF. Written as DNA, the CDR3 is TGTGCCAGCAGTATCTCTGGGGCCAACGTCCTGACTTTC.

This clonotype came up a few times. The rearrangement links TRBV7-9 to TRBJ1-3; D gene ambiguous. In germline, CDR1 is SEHNR, CDR2 FQNEAQ (reference sequence). Trimming cost V 4 bases and J 0 bases, with 7 bases left between them. The CDR3 has 14 amino acids. CDR3 nucleotides: TGTGCCAGCAGCTCTACAGCCTCTGGAAACACCATATATTTT. Its protein product is CASSSTASGNTIYF.

This clonotype was seen ten or more times. The J gene is TRBJ2-1, the V gene TRBV4-1; D is unclear. Germline CDR1 is MGHRA and CDR2 is YSYEKL. This CDR3 comprises 15 residues. The V and J ends lost 3 bases and 10 bases respectively, with 19 bases between them. The CDR3 spells CASSQATRMEWEQFF. The CDR3 nucleotides read TGCGCCAGCAGCCAGGCCACCAGGATGGAATGGGAGCAGTTCTTC.

This clonotype came up many times. The CDR3 is CSAQGQVANQPQHF. The CDR3 DNA follows: TGCAGTGCACAAGGACAGGTAGCTAATCAGCCCCAGCATTTT. This chain connects TRBV20-1 to TRBJ1-5; TRBD1 agrees at 7 bases. This CDR3 is 14 amino acids long. The germline V gene encodes CDR1 DFQATT and CDR2 SNEGSKA (reference sequence). With V trimmed by 6 bases and J by 4 bases, 9 bases remained unmatched.

This clonotype occurred many times. The rearrangement links TRBV2 to TRBJ2-3, with 8 nucleotides matching TRBD1. The trim removed 8 bases at V and 1 base at J, leaving 5 bases unmatched. In germline, CDR1 is SNHLY, CDR2 FYNNEI. This CDR3 comprises 14 residues. CDR3 coding DNA: TGTGCCAGCGGACAGGGTGGAGGCACAGATACGCAGTATTTT. This codes for CASGQGGGTDTQYF. Supplemented by reference TRBV2 and TRBJ2-3, the full variable domain reads EPEVTQTPSHQVTQMGQEVILRCVPISNHLYFYWYRQILGQKVEFLVSFYNNEISEKSEIFDDQFSVERPDGSNFTLKIRSTKLEDSAMYFCASGQGGGTDTQYFGPGTRLTVL.

In this sample, this clonotype turned up many times. The CDR3 DNA sequence: TGTGCCAGCAGCCAAGATCTTCGGGGACTGGAAGTCACAGATACGCAGTATTTT. Amino acids: CASSQDLRGLEVTDTQYF. The chain joins TRBV4-2 to TRBJ2-3, with a tentative D call TRBD2 (6 bases). The V and J ends lost 0 bases and 2 bases respectively, with 18 bases between them. CDR1 and CDR2 from the germline V gene are LGHNA and YNFKEQ. The CDR3 has 18 amino acids.

In its sample, this clonotype was seen many times. The genes are TRBV7-9 and TRBJ2-7; D possibly corresponds to TRBD1 (6 bases). The germline CDR1 and CDR2 sequences are SEHNR and FQNEAQ (reference sequence). V was trimmed by 5 bases and J by 2 bases, leaving 10 bases between them. The CDR3 runs 13 residues. The CDR3 reads CASSIRGTYEQYF. The DNA of the CDR3 is TGTGCCAGCAGCATCAGGGGTACCTACGAGCAGTACTTC.

This clonotype was detected many times. This chain uses TRBV4-1 with TRBJ2-7, with D perhaps TRBD1 or TRBD2 (6 bases each). CDR1 is MGHRA and CDR2 is YSYEKL in the germline V gene. Trimming removed 0 bases at V and 2 bases at J, with 8 bases between. This CDR3 region has 14 residues. DNA for the CDR3: TGCGCCAGCAGCCAAGAGAGGGGGGCCTACGAGCAGTACTTC. Its protein is CASSQERGAYEQYF.

This clonotype is classed as medium-sized. The chain carries TRBV7-9 and TRBJ1-6, with no clear D. V was cut by 5 bases and J by 7 bases, with 12 bases left in between. The CDR3 is 14 amino acids. Germline CDR1 is SEHNR and CDR2 is FQNEAQ (reference sequence). DNA for the CDR3: TGTGCCAGCAGCCATGACCTATGGAATTCACCCCTCCACTTT. It encodes CASSHDLWNSPLHF.

This clonotype showed up many times. The gene calls are TRBV12-3 or TRBV12-4 and TRBJ1-1; TRBD1 matches at 7 bases. This CDR3 region has 14 residues. Unmatched junction bases numbered 8, after V lost 5 bases and J lost 5 bases. The CDR3 reads CASSRQGGGTEAFF. The CDR3 nucleotides read TGTGCCAGCAGTCGTCAGGGGGGAGGGACTGAAGCTTTCTTT.

The table lists this clonotype with many counts. This chain connects TRBV7-9 to TRBJ2-1, with 7 bases matching TRBD2. V gave up 0 bases and J gave up 2 bases; unmatched junction bases: 1. The CDR3 runs 15 residues. Germline V gene lookup returns CDR1 SEHNR and CDR2 FQNEAQ (reference sequence). The CDR3 nucleotides are TGTGCCAGCAGCTTAGCGGGGGGGACCTACAATGAGCAGTTCTTC. Protein: CASSLAGGTYNEQFF.

This clonotype was found many times. This chain joins TRBV27 and TRBJ2-2, with D perhaps TRBD1 (6 bases). Germline CDR1 MNHEY, CDR2 SMNVEV (reference sequence). Trimming took off 0 bases at V and 2 bases at J, with 10 bases between the two ends. The CDR3 extends over 16 amino acids. The CDR3 sequence: CASSLSPGVNTGELFF. In DNA form, the CDR3 reads TGTGCCAGCAGTTTATCGCCAGGGGTAAACACCGGGGAGCTGTTTTTT.

This clonotype came up many times. The V gene is TRBV25-1, the J gene TRBJ2-7, with TRBD2 matching over 7 bases. The CDR3 covers 17 residues. CDR1 is MGHDK and CDR2 is SYGVNS in the germline V gene. The ends lost 1 base at V and 3 bases at J; junction bases unmatched: 12. CDR3 sequence reads: CASSESGTNTGGYEQYF. The CDR3 DNA follows: TGTGCCAGCAGTGAATCCGGCACAAATACGGGGGGCTACGAGCAGTACTTC.